This T cell receptor (beta chain) was found in a study of cytotoxic CD8 clonotypes in ibrutinib-treated CLL. The germline V gene encodes CDR1 SGDLS and CDR2 YYNGEE. The ends lost 3 bases at V and 0 bases at J; junction bases unmatched: 10. CDR3 length: 20 residues. Deep sequencing aimed at 1 in 200,000 to 1 in 1 million T cells' resolution. Sequencing was performed with immunoSEQ multiplex PCR; in TCRdb, only in-frame clones are kept and a portion is missing. The profile shows around 130,000 clones, around 84% of them singletons. The rearrangement joins TRBV9 to TRBJ2-1; 15 nucleotides match TRBD2. The sequenced sample was PBMCs, obtained after 24 months of ibrutinib treatment. This sequence was found in a human donor with chronic lymphocytic leukemia. CDR3 residues: CASSAQPGLAGGSSYNEQFF. CDR3 nucleotides: TGTGCCAGCAGCGCTCAACCGGGACTAGCGGGGGGCAGCTCCTACAATGAGCAGTTCTTC.